This T cell receptor beta chain was documented in a study of chemoradiotherapy in HPV16-positive cancers. As for the study in general: Candidate HPV-specific clones and shared TCR motifs came from two HPV16-positive patients.

Measured with immunoSEQ multiplex PCR; TCRdb has only the in-frame clones, and not every one. The repertoire includes fewer than 40,000 clones, roughly 90% of them detected once, and approximately 3.6% sits in the top ten. Samples were taken several times over chemoradiotherapy. The source was blood, collected from a patient who underwent chemoradiotherapy. The receptor comes from a human donor with HPV-associated anogenital cancer.

The CDR3 DNA is TGTGCCAGCACTAACCTTGGGTCTTGGGTAGGGCACACTGAAGCTTTCTTT. This codes for CASTNLGSWVGHTEAFF. The gene calls are TRBV27 and TRBJ1-1; D is unresolved. The V end was cut by 7 bases, the J end by 3 bases, with 24 bases between. This CDR3 has 17 amino acids. Germline lookup yields CDR1 MNHEY and CDR2 SMNVEV (reference sequence).